This T cell receptor (beta chain) appears in the sequencing data of a study of response to subunit inactivated influenza vaccine. V lost 1 base to trimming and J lost 5 bases; unmatched junction nucleotides: 6. This CDR3 is 16 amino acids long. From germline, CDR1 is LGHDT and CDR2 YNNKEL (reference sequence). TCRdb independently ran MiXCR on the RT-PCR reads; one entry per CDR3 protein. The data hold about 170,000 distinct CDR3 sequences, with roughly 10% observed a single time. This sequence joins TRBV3-1 and TRBJ2-1; TRBD2 aligns across 9 bases. The clonotype originates from a man aged 45 to 70 who received an inactivated influenza vaccine. The starting material was CD8+ T cells sorted from PBMCs, obtained around 25 months after vaccination. The CDR3 reads CASSQVGLAFHNEQFF. CDR3 nucleotide sequence: TGTGCCAGCAGCCAAGTCGGACTAGCGTTCCACAATGAGCAGTTCTTC.